This T cell receptor beta chain was retrieved from a study of CD4 T cells in relation to SARS-CoV-2 and coronaviruses. Broader study findings: This crossreactivity analysis covered spike protein alone, no other viral proteins.

Produced via immunoSEQ multiplex PCR; TCRdb's table is partial and in-frame only. The repertoire holds 60,000 to 85,000 clones, more than 85% seen once, with 0.2% to 0.25% in the top ten. This clone was detected a few times. Its antigen is still unknown. CD4+ T cells from unexposed donors were obtained before the COVID-19 pandemic (2011-2018). Naive and memory CD4+ T cells were separated from cryopreserved PBMCs. The CDR3 contains 14 residues. The V gene's germline CDR1 is SGHRS and CDR2 YFSETQ. Trimming pared 0 bases from V and 2 bases from J, leaving 8 bases between. The receptor's source is a human donor in good health. The chain links TRBV5-1 to TRBJ1-1; D not certain. Sample: naive CD4+ T cells from PBMCs. Subset specified: naive CD4+ T cells isolated by negative enrichment. In nucleotides, the CDR3 is TGCGCCAGCAGCTTGGATCCGGATAACACTGAAGCTTTCTTT. As protein: CASSLDPDNTEAFF.